Included here is one T cell receptor (beta chain) sequence, with context. Its antigen remains unidentified. The repertoire was sequenced with immunoSEQ multiplex PCR; TCRdb's copy has only in-frame clones and lacks some. The sample includes tens of thousands of clones, 92% seen only once; the top ten take more than 4.5%. This sample is drawn from a study of T cell responses to AZD1222 COVID-19 vaccine. General study findings and limits: Baseline seropositivity occurred in only a handful of AZD1222 recipients. Dominant CD4 TCR responses targeted spike regions 160-218 and 743-854.

Per the germline V gene, CDR1 is SGHNT and CDR2 is YYREEE (reference sequence). The CDR3 is made up of 15 amino acids. V was trimmed by 5 bases and J by 2 bases, leaving 16 bases between them. The source of this sequence is an adult in good health. The starting material was peripheral blood, obtained on day 0 of AZD1222 vaccination. The chain couples TRBV5-4 to TRBJ2-5; the D is unclear. In DNA form, the CDR3 reads TGTGCCAGCAGACGCGACTCGTTCAGACAAGAGACCCAGTACTTC. Residues: CASRRDSFRQETQYF.